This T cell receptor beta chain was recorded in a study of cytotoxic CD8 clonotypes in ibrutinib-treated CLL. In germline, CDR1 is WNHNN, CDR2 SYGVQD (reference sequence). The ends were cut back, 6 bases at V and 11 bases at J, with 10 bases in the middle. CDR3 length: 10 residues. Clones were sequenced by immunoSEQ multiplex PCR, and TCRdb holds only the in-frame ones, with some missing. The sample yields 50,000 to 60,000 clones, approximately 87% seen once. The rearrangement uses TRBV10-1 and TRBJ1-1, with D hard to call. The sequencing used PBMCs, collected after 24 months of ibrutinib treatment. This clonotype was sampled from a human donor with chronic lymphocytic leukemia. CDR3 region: CASRVLRAFF. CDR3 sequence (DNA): TGCGCCAGCAGGGTTTTAAGGGCTTTCTTT.